The 22 T cell receptor beta chains below were found in one sample sequenced in a study of blood T cell repertoires in COVID-19. Clones were sequenced by immunoSEQ multiplex PCR, and TCRdb holds only the in-frame ones, with some missing. Among some 220,000 clones listed, roughly nine tenths were seen once. The sequencing sample was made of PBMCs or T cells enriched from blood (not recorded which). The receptors stem from a woman aged 18-35 years in a cohort exposed to, infected with or recovered from COVID-19 (not recorded which).

The chain carries TRBV10-1 and TRBJ2-7; D gene ambiguous. CDR1 and CDR2 (germline): WNHNN, SYGVQD (reference sequence). The CDR3 is 14 amino acids. V gave up 3 bases and J gave up 5 bases, with 14 bases separating them. CDR3 sequence reads: CASSESQAKDEQYF. DNA for the CDR3: TGCGCCAGCAGTGAAAGCCAGGCGAAGGACGAGCAGTACTTC.

The chain uses TRBV15 and TRBJ2-5; 11 nucleotides line up with TRBD1. Germline CDR1 reads LNHNV; CDR2 reads YYDKDF (reference sequence). J gave up 4 bases and V 0 bases, and 1 base lay outside the gene matches. The CDR3 consists of 15 residues. This chain's CDR3 is CATSREGQGGETQYF. The CDR3 coding sequence is TGTGCCACCAGCAGAGAGGGACAGGGGGGAGAGACCCAGTACTTC.

The J gene is TRBJ2-5, the V gene TRBV6-5, with TRBD2 identical over 9 bases. J lost 2 bases, V lost 5 bases, and 3 bases had no gene match. The V gene's germline CDR1 is MNHEY and CDR2 SVGAGI. The CDR3 is made up of 14 amino acids. The CDR3 reads CASSRGLAQETQYF. The CDR3 nucleotides read TGTGCCAGCAGTCGGGGACTAGCACAAGAGACCCAGTACTTC.

The rearrangement uses TRBV7-9 and TRBJ1-2; 9 nucleotides agree with TRBD1. The CDR3 is 15 residues long. The junction had 9 bases not matched to a gene; V was cut back by 5 bases and J by 5 bases. Germline lookup yields CDR1 SEHNR and CDR2 FQNEAQ (reference sequence). CDR3 DNA: TGTGCCAGCAGCCCTCCCGGGACAGGGCTTTATGGCTACACCTTC. Protein: CASSPPGTGLYGYTF.

The chain joins TRBV28 to TRBJ1-5; D is perhaps TRBD1 (5 bases). This CDR3 is 15 amino acids long. CDR1 MDHEN and CDR2 SYDVKM come from the germline V gene. With 6 bases removed from V and 1 base from J, the gap between germline ends came to 13 bases. The CDR3 is CASRSGIWSNQPQHF. The CDR3 DNA is TGTGCCAGCAGATCAGGGATTTGGAGCAATCAGCCCCAGCATTTT.

V and J are TRBV30 and TRBJ1-2; a possible D gene is TRBD1 (6 bases). There are 15 residues in the CDR3. The ends were cut back, 0 bases at V and 4 bases at J, with 15 bases in the middle. Germline values: CDR1 GTSNPN, CDR2 SVGIG (reference sequence). The CDR3 DNA follows: TGTGCCTGGAGTGTACAGTTGACAGGCAGCTATGGCTACACCTTC. It specifies CAWSVQLTGSYGYTF.

This rearrangement joins TRBV13 to TRBJ1-6; D is possibly TRBD1 (6 bases). The CDR3 length is 15 residues. Germline assignment: CDR1 PRHDT and CDR2 FYEKMQ (reference sequence). Trimming cost V 0 bases and J 9 bases, with 12 bases left between them. CDR3 coding DNA: TGTGCCAGCAGCTTAGGTGGAAACAGGGCTTCACCCCTCCACTTT. Amino acid sequence: CASSLGGNRASPLHF.

A few counts support this clone. The genes are TRBV10-2 and TRBJ1-5; no clear D. Trimming cost V 6 bases and J 4 bases, with 13 bases left between them. The CDR3 covers 14 residues. The V gene's germline CDR1 is WSHSY and CDR2 SAAADI. CDR3 sequence: CASRHHGGNQPQHF. In nucleotides, the CDR3 is TGCGCCAGCAGACACCATGGAGGGAATCAGCCCCAGCATTTT.

This rearrangement joins TRBV12-5 to TRBJ1-3; maybe TRBD1 (5 bases). V was shortened by 6 bases and J by 2 bases, with 11 bases between the two germline ends. The germline V gene encodes CDR1 LGHNT and CDR2 FRNRAP. This CDR3 has 14 amino acids. The CDR3 DNA reads as TGTGCTAGTGGAAAGGGGTCCCCTGGAAACACCATATATTTT. Amino acids: CASGKGSPGNTIYF.

The chain joins TRBV10-3 to TRBJ1-2, with 7 bases aligning to TRBD1. V shed 5 bases and J 2 bases; nucleotides not matched to a gene: 2. The V gene's germline CDR1 is ENHRY and CDR2 SYGVKD. This CDR3 has 13 amino acids. CDR3 in DNA: TGTGCCATCAGTCCGACAGGGAACTATGGCTACACCTTC. Residues: CAISPTGNYGYTF.

J is TRBJ2-2 and V is TRBV9, with D hard to call. V was shortened by 4 bases and J by 7 bases, with 17 bases between the two germline ends. Germline V gene lookup returns CDR1 SGDLS and CDR2 YYNGEE. The CDR3 is 15 residues long. The chain's CDR3 is CASSSLAQRSGELFF. CDR3 nucleotide sequence: TGTGCCAGCAGCTCTCTCGCCCAACGGAGCGGGGAGCTGTTTTTT.

V usage is TRBV7-9 and J usage is TRBJ2-7; a weak D match, TRBD1 (5 bases). CDR1 is SEHNR and CDR2 is FQNEAQ in the germline V gene (reference sequence). V gave up 2 bases and J gave up 7 bases, with 12 bases separating them. This CDR3 spans 13 amino acids. The CDR3 DNA reads TGTGCCAGCAGCTTACAGGGATCTGGGGAGCAGTACTTC. This encodes CASSLQGSGEQYF.

This clone has a single count. The chain is built from TRBV19 and TRBJ1-4; TRBD1 agrees at 8 bases. This CDR3 region has 14 residues. Per germline, CDR1 LNHDA and CDR2 SQIVND (reference sequence). After removal of 10 bases from V and 4 bases from J, the junction contained 8 bases not matched to a gene. CDR3 residues: CATLRTGNNEKLFF. The CDR3 DNA reads as TGTGCCACCCTCCGGACAGGGAATAATGAAAAACTGTTTTTT.

This clone occurred a few times. This chain joins TRBV7-9 and TRBJ2-2; 11 bases map to TRBD2. The V segment lost 2 bases and the J segment 6 bases; nucleotides outside the gene matches: 14. The CDR3 has 19 amino acids. From germline, CDR1 is SEHNR and CDR2 FQNEAQ (reference sequence). The CDR3 DNA sequence: TGTGCCAGCAGCTTAAGCCCGCTAGCGGGGGGTTATTACGCCGGGGAGCTGTTTTTT. Translated: CASSLSPLAGGYYAGELFF.

This chain links TRBV29-1 with TRBJ2-1; 7 bases line up with TRBD2. The trim removed 7 bases at V and 0 bases at J, leaving 6 bases unmatched. Germline loops: CDR1 SQVTM, CDR2 ANQGSEA. The CDR3 sequence is 14 residues long. CDR3 amino acids: CSATGGSSYNEQFF. The CDR3 region has the DNA TGCAGCGCCACGGGGGGTAGCTCCTACAATGAGCAGTTCTTC.

This chain links TRBV9 with TRBJ1-3; possible D gene TRBD1, 6 bases. CDR3 size: 18 residues. From germline, CDR1 is SGDLS and CDR2 YYNGEE. Trimming took off 4 bases at V and 1 base at J, with 21 bases between the two ends. The CDR3 nucleotides are TGTGCCAGCAGCCTAGCGGGGTTCAGGGGCGCATCTGGAAACACCATATATTTT. The encoded protein is CASSLAGFRGASGNTIYF.

Remarks on this clone: The identical CDR3 is also encoded by other nucleotide sequences in the sample. The chain recombines TRBV9 with TRBJ2-2; perhaps TRBD1 as D (6 bases). Deletions cut 3 bases from V and 0 bases from J, with 15 bases between. The CDR3 totals 17 residues. The V gene's germline CDR1 is SGDLS and CDR2 YYNGEE. CDR3 protein: CASSGRTTGSNTGELFF. In DNA form, the CDR3 reads TGTGCCAGCAGCGGCCGCACAACAGGGTCGAACACCGGGGAGCTGTTTTTT.

This chain joins TRBV5-5 and TRBJ1-1; unclear D gene. The V end was cut by 2 bases, the J end by 1 base, with 12 bases between. The length of the CDR3 is 15 residues. The germline V gene encodes CDR1 SGHKS and CDR2 YYEKEE (reference sequence). The CDR3 bases are TGTGCCAGCAGCTTCGGGAGGGCCTCGAACACTGAAGCTTTCTTT. It encodes CASSFGRASNTEAFF.

The rearrangement links TRBV7-9 to TRBJ2-7; 7 nucleotides match TRBD2. With V trimmed by 5 bases and J by 1 base, 5 bases remained unmatched. In germline, CDR1 is SEHNR, CDR2 FQNEAQ (reference sequence). This CDR3 contains 14 residues. CDR3 coding DNA: TGTGCCAGCAGCCCTCGGGGGGAGTCCTACGAGCAGTACTTC. Translated, it gives CASSPRGESYEQYF.

The J gene is TRBJ2-7, the V gene TRBV5-6; D not resolved. The CDR3 is 14 amino acids. The germline V and J ends were trimmed by 1 base and 1 base, with 9 bases remaining between them. CDR1 is SGHDT and CDR2 is YYEEEE in the germline V gene. The CDR3, as DNA: TGTGCCAGCAGCTTGTCCGGGTTTTCCTACGAGCAGTACTTC. It is translated as CASSLSGFSYEQYF.

This clone was seen just once. The chain employs TRBV5-1 and TRBJ2-2, with D perhaps matching TRBD1 (7 bases). The CDR3 length is 16 residues. Germline V lookup: CDR1 SGHRS, CDR2 YFSETQ. Trimming removed 0 bases from V and 3 bases from J, with 12 bases in between. In DNA form, the CDR3 reads TGCGCCAGCAGCTTGGCCGCCAGGGGGGACACCGGGGAGCTGTTTTTT. This encodes CASSLAARGDTGELFF.

The chain combines TRBV5-1 with TRBJ2-3, with D perhaps TRBD2 (6 bases). CDR1 is SGHRS and CDR2 is YFSETQ in the germline V gene. Trimming shortened V by 0 bases and J by 2 bases, and 13 bases separated the two germline ends. The CDR3 covers 16 residues. The DNA for the CDR3 is TGCGCCAGCAGCTTGGGACTAGAGATCTTCACAGATACGCAGTATTTT. Amino acids: CASSLGLEIFTDTQYF.